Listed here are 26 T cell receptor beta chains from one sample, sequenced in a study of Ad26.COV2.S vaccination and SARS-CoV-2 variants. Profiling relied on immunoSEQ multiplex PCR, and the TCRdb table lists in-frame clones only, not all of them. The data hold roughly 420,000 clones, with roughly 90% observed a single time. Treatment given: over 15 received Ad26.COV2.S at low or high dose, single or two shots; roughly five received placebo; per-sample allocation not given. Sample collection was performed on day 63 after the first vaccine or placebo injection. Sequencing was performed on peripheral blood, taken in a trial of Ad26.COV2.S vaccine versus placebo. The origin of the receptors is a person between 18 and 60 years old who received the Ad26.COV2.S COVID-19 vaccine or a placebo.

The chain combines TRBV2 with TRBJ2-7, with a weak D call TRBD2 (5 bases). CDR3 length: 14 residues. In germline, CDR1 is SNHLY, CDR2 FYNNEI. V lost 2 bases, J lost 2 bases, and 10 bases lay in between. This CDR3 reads CASSELGSTYEQYF. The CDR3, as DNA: TGTGCCAGCAGTGAACTGGGGAGTACCTACGAGCAGTACTTC.

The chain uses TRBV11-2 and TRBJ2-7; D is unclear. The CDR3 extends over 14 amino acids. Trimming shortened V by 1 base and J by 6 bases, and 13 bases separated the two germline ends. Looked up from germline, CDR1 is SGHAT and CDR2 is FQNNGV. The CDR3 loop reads CASSLGGTRSEQYF. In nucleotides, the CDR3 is TGTGCCAGCAGCTTAGGGGGAACGCGTTCCGAGCAGTACTTC.

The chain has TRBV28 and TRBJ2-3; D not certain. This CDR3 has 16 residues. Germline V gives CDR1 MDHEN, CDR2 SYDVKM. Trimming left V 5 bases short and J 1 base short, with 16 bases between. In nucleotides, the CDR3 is TGTGCCAGCAGTGCAGACCCTTCGGTTGGCACAGATACGCAGTATTTT. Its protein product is CASSADPSVGTDTQYF.

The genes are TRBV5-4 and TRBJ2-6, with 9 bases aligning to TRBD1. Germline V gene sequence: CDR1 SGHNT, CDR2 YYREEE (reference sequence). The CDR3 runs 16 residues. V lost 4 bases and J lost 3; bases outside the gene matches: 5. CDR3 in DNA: TGTGCCAGCAGCCGAGGGGACAGGGTTGGGGCCAACGTCCTGACTTTC. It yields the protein CASSRGDRVGANVLTF.

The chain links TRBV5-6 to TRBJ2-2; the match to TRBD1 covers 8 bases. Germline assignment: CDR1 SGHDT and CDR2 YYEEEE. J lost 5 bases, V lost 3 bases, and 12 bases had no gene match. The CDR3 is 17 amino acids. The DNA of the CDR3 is TGTGCCAGCAGCTATCAACTGACAGGGGATTTTACCGGGGAGCTGTTTTTT. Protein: CASSYQLTGDFTGELFF. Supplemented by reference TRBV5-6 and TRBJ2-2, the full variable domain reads DAGVTQSPTHLIKTRGQQVTLRCSPKSGHDTVSWYQQALGQGPQFIFQYYEEEERQRGNFPDRFSGHQFPNYSSELNVNALLLGDSALYLCASSYQLTGDFTGELFFGEGSRLTVL.

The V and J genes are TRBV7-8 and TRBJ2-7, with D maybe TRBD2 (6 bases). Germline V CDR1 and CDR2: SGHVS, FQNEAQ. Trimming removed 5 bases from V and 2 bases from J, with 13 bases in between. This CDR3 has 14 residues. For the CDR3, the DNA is TGTGCCAGCAGCGATGGACTAACTCCCTACGAGCAGTACTTC. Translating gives CASSDGLTPYEQYF.

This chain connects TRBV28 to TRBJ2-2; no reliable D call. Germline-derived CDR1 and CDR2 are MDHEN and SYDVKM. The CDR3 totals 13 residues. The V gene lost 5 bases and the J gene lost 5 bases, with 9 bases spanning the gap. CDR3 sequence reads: CASSPVRTGELFF. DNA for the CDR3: TGTGCCAGCAGTCCAGTTAGAACCGGGGAGCTGTTTTTT.

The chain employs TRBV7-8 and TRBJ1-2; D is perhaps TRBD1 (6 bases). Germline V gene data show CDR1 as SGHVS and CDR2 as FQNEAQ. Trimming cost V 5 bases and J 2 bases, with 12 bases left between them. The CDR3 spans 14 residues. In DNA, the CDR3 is TGTGCCAGCAGCCCAGGAGGGGGGAACTATGGCTACACCTTC. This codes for CASSPGGGNYGYTF.

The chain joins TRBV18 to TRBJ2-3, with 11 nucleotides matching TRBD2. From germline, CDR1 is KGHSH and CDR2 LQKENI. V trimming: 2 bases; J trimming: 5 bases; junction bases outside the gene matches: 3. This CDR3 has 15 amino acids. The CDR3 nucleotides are TGTGCCAGCTCACCAGCACTAGCGGGGGAAGATACGCAGTATTTT. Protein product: CASSPALAGEDTQYF.

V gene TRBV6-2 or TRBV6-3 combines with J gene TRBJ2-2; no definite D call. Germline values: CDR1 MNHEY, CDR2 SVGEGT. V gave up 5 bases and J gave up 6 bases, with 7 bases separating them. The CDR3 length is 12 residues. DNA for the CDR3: TGTGCCAGCAGTCCGCACGCCGGGGAGCTGTTTTTT. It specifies CASSPHAGELFF.

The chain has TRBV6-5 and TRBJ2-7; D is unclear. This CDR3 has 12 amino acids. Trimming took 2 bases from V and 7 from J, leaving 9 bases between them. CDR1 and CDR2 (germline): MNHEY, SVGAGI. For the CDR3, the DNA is TGTGCCAGCAGTTACGATCGAGGAGAGCAGTACTTC. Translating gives CASSYDRGEQYF.

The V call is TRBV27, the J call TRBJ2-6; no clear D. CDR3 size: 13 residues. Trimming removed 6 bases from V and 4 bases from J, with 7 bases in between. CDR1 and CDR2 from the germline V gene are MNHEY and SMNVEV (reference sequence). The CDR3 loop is CASRIPGANVLTF. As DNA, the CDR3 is TGTGCCAGCAGAATCCCCGGGGCCAACGTCCTGACTTTC.

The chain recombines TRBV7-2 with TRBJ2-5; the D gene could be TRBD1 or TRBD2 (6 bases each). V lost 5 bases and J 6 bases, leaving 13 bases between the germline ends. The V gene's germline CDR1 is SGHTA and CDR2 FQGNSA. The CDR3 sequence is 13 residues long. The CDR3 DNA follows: TGTGCCAGCAGCCCACAGGGCGGGAAGACCCAGTACTTC. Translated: CASSPQGGKTQYF. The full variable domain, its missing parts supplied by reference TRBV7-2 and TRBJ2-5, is GAGVSQSPSNKVTEKGKDVELRCDPISGHTALYWYRQSLGQGLEFLIYFQGNSAPDKSGLPSDRFSAERTGGSVSTLTIQRTQQEDSAVYLCASSPQGGKTQYFGPGTRLLVL.

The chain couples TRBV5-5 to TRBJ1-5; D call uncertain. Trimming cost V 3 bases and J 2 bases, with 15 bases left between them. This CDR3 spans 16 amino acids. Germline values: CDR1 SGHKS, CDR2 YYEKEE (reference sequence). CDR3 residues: CASSSNIAARNQPQHF. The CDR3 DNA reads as TGTGCCAGCAGCTCAAATATCGCCGCCCGCAATCAGCCCCAGCATTTT.

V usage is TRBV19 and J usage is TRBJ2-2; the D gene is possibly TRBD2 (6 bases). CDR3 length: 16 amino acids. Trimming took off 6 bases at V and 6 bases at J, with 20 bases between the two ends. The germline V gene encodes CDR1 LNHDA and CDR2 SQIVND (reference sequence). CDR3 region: CASSPRGPPQAGELFF. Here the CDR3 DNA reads TGTGCCAGTAGCCCGCGGGGCCCCCCCCAGGCCGGGGAGCTGTTTTTT.

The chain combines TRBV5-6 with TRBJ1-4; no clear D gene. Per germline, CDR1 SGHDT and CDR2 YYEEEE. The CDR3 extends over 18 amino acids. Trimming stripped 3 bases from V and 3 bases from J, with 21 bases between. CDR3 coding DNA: TGTGCCAGCAGCTCCCCGCGCAGAAGACATTTATCTAATGAAAAACTGTTTTTT. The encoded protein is CASSSPRRRHLSNEKLFF.

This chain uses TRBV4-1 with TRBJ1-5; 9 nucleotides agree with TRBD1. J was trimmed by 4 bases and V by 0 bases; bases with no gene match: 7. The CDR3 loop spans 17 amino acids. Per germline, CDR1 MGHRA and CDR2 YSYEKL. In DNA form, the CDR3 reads TGCGCCAGCAGCCAAGACGTTCCAGGGACAGGGAATCAGCCCCAGCATTTT. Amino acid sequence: CASSQDVPGTGNQPQHF.

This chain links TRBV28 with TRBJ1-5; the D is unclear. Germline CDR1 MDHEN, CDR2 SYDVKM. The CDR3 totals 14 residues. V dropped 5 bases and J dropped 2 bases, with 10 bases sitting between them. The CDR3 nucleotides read TGTGCCAGCAGTCGGACGGCTCGCAATCAGCCCCAGCATTTT. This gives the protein CASSRTARNQPQHF.

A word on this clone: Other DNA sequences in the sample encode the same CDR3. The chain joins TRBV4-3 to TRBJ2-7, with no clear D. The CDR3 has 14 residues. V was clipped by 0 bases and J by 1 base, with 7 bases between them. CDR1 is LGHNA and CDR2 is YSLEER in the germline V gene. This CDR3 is CASSQDGVSYEQYF. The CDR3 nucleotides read TGCGCCAGCAGCCAAGATGGGGTATCCTACGAGCAGTACTTC.

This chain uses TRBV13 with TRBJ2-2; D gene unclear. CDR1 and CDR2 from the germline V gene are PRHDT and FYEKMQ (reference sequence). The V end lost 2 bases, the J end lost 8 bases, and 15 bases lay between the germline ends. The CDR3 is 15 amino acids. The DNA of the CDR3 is TGTGCCAGCAGCTTAACCTCAAGATGGGGAGGGGAGCTGTTTTTT. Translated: CASSLTSRWGGELFF. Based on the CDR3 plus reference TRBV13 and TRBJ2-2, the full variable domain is AAGVIQSPRHLIKEKRETATLKCYPIPRHDTVYWYQQGPGQDPQFLISFYEKMQSDKGSIPDRFSAQQFSDYHSELNMSSLELGDSALYFCASSLTSRWGGELFFGEGSRLTVL.

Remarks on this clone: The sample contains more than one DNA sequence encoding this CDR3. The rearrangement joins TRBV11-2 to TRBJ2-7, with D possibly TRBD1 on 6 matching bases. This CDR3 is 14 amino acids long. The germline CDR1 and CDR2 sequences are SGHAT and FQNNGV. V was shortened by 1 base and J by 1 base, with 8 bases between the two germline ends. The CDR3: CASSLGTASYEQYF. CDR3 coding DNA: TGTGCCAGCAGCTTAGGGACAGCATCCTACGAGCAGTACTTC.

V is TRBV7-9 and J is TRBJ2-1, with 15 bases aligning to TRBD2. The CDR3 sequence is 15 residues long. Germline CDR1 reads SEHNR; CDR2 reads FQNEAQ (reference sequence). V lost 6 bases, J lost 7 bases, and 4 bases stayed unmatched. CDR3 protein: CASRVGTSGGNEQFF. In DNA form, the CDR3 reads TGTGCCAGCAGAGTAGGGACTAGCGGGGGGAATGAGCAGTTCTTC.

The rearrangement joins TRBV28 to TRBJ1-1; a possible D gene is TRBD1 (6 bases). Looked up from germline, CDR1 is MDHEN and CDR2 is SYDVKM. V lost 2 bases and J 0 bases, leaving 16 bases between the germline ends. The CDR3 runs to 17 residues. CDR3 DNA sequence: TGTGCCAGCAGTTTAGGGTTCAGGGGCAACATGAACACTGAAGCTTTCTTT. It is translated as CASSLGFRGNMNTEAFF.

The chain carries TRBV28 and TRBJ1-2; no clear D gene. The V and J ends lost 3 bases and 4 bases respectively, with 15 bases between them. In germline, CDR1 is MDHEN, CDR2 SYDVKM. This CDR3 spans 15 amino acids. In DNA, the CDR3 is TGTGCCAGCAGTTTTCTCCGGAGGGATACCTATGGCTACACCTTC. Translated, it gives CASSFLRRDTYGYTF.

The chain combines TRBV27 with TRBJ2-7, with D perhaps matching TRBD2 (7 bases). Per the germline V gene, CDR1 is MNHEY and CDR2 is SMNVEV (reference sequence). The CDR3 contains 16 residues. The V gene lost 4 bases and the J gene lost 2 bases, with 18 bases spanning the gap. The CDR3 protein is CASSSPGGGHTYEQYF. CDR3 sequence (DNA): TGTGCCAGCAGTTCTCCAGGCGGGGGCCACACCTACGAGCAGTACTTC.

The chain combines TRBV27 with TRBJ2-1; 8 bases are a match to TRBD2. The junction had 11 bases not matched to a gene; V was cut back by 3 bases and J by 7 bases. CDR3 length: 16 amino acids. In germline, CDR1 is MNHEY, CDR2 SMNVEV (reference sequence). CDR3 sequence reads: CASSFIEGLAGNEQFF. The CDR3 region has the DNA TGTGCCAGCAGTTTTATTGAAGGGCTAGCGGGTAATGAGCAGTTCTTC.